A selection of T cell receptor beta chains follows, all from one sample in a study of shared clonotypes between healthy human individuals. The repertoire was sequenced with immunoSEQ multiplex PCR; TCRdb's copy has only in-frame clones and lacks some. Here the sample spans 2.3 million or so clones, 85% to 95% being singletons. The material sequenced was naive CD4+ T cells from PBMCs. The receptors were gathered from a man between 18 and 35 years old in good health. Some clones in this sample may be carry-over from other donors' samples. Each CDR3 is given with its conserved first and last residue. D genes are given only for firm matches. Clone size appears in some rows only: once, few, many, or a class for an expanded clone.

V gene	J gene	D gene	CDR3 length	clone size	CDR3 DNA	CDR3 protein
TRBV27	TRBJ2-1	TRBD2	17	NA	TGTGCCAGCAGCCCGACAGTCTTCCTAGCGGGAGGTAATGAGCAGTTCTTC	CASSPTVFLAGGNEQFF
TRBV18	TRBJ1-5	NA	19	NA	TGTGCCAGCTCACCACGTAGACGGCTGATTGAGGATAGGAATCAGCCCCAGCATTTT	CASSPRRRLIEDRNQPQHF
TRBV5-6	TRBJ2-7	NA	14	few	TGTGCCAGCAGCTTCCCGGGATTCTCCCACGAGCAGTACTTC	CASSFPGFSHEQYF
TRBV9	TRBJ2-2	NA	14	NA	TGTGCCAGCAGCGTCCCAGCGGGTACCGGGGAGCTGTTTTTT	CASSVPAGTGELFF
TRBV6-5	TRBJ1-2	TRBD1	15	NA	TGTGCCAGCAGTCCTATTGGGACAGGGGAATATGGCTACACCTTC	CASSPIGTGEYGYTF
TRBV11-3	TRBJ2-5	NA	15	NA	TGTGCCAGCAGCTTAGGGCTCGGGTTCGGGGAGACCCAGTACTTC	CASSLGLGFGETQYF
TRBV28	TRBJ1-5	NA	16	once	TGTGCCAGCAGTTCTTTCGGGACGTATAGCAATCAGCCCCAGCATTTT	CASSSFGTYSNQPQHF
TRBV6-6	TRBJ2-2	TRBD2	15	once	TGTGCCAGCAGGGCCAGCGGGGCGAACACCGGGGAGCTGTTTTTT	CASRASGANTGELFF
TRBV18	TRBJ2-1	TRBD2	16	NA	TGTGCCAGCTCACCACCCAGGGTAGCGGGAGTCAATGAGCAGTTCTTC	CASSPPRVAGVNEQFF
TRBV19	TRBJ2-5	NA	16	NA	TGTGCCAGTAGTATAATCATGACAGGCACCTTGTGGACCCAGTACTTC	CASSIIMTGTLWTQYF
TRBV6-6	TRBJ2-2	TRBD1	15	NA	TGTGCCGCCAAAATGGGACAGACTTACACCGGGGAGCTGTTTTTT	CAAKMGQTYTGELFF
TRBV5-1	TRBJ2-7	NA	19	NA	TGCGCCAGCAGCTTGAGGACTCTTGGGCGTTCGAGGTCCTCCTACGAGCAGTACTTC	CASSLRTLGRSRSSYEQYF
TRBV11-2	TRBJ2-7	NA	11	NA	TGTGCCAGCAGCTACTCCTACGAGCAGTACTTC	CASSYSYEQYF
TRBV7-2	TRBJ2-5	NA	16	once	TGTGCCAGCAGCTTACGTGGTCCCACCCATTCTGAGACCCAGTACTTC	CASSLRGPTHSETQYF
TRBV28	TRBJ2-5	NA	13	once	TGTGCCAGCAGTTTTGGAGGGCGAGAGACCCAGTACTTC	CASSFGGRETQYF
TRBV18	TRBJ2-3	NA	13	NA	TGTGCCAGCTCACCGGGGTCCACAGATACGCAGTATTTT	CASSPGSTDTQYF
TRBV5-4	TRBJ1-2	TRBD1	16	NA	TGTGCCAGCATCACGAATAGGGGAGCAGGGGGAGATGGCTACACCTTC	CASITNRGAGGDGYTF
TRBV5-1	TRBJ2-3	NA	14	NA	TGCGCCAGCAGCTTGGCTGCATTAGGTGATACGCAGTATTTT	CASSLAALGDTQYF
TRBV5-5	TRBJ2-7	NA	15	NA	TGTGCCAGCAGCTTGGCCACGGCAGGGCTGGGCGAGCAGTACTTC	CASSLATAGLGEQYF
TRBV28	TRBJ1-2	TRBD1	16	NA	TGTGCCAGCAGTTTGACAGGGGGCGCACAGGACTATGGCTACACCTTC	CASSLTGGAQDYGYTF
TRBV5-1	TRBJ2-5	NA	15	once	TGCGCCAGCAGCCCCAGGGTTGTCCTATGGGACACCCAGTACTTC	CASSPRVVLWDTQYF
TRBV10-2	TRBJ2-5	TRBD1	15	once	TGCGCCAGCAGTCACATGGACAGGGATCGAGAGACCCAGTACTTC	CASSHMDRDRETQYF
TRBV10-3	TRBJ1-2	TRBD1	13	NA	TGTGCCATCAGTGGGGACAGGGGCTATGGCTACACCTTC	CAISGDRGYGYTF
TRBV29-1	TRBJ2-7	TRBD2	13	NA	TGCAGCGTGGTTAGCGGGAGGGCCTACGAGCAGTACTTC	CSVVSGRAYEQYF
TRBV29-1	TRBJ1-4	NA	14	NA	TGCAGCGTTGCTTCGGGTGCAACTAATGAAAAACTGTTTTTT	CSVASGATNEKLFF
TRBV6-6	TRBJ2-7	NA	12	NA	TGTGCCAGCACCTCCCAGGGCAACGAGCAGTACTTC	CASTSQGNEQYF
TRBV6-1	TRBJ1-6	NA	13	once	TGTGCCAGCAGTGAAGGGCTTAATTCACCCCTCCACTTT	CASSEGLNSPLHF
TRBV29-1	TRBJ2-7	TRBD1	12	NA	TGCAGCGTTGGAGACAGGGGCTACGAGCAGTACTTC	CSVGDRGYEQYF
TRBV6-4	TRBJ1-2	NA	12	NA	TGTGCCAGCAGTGAGAGAGGGAGTGGCTACACCTTC	CASSERGSGYTF
TRBV10-1	TRBJ2-1	NA	17	NA	TGCGCCAGCCCGTCGGGACTCGACCTCAGCTCCTACAATGAGCAGTTCTTC	CASPSGLDLSSYNEQFF
TRBV6-5	TRBJ2-2	NA	15	NA	TGTGCCAGCAGTTTGGAAGCAGTCGGCGTCGGGGAGCTGTTTTTT	CASSLEAVGVGELFF
TRBV6-6	TRBJ1-5	NA	13	NA	TGTGCCAGCAGTTCTCGGACTGCACAGCCCCAGCATTTT	CASSSRTAQPQHF
TRBV28	TRBJ2-6	NA	18	NA	TGTGCCAGCAGTCAGGCCGGCGGCAGTAGGACTGGGGCCAACGTCCTGACTTTC	CASSQAGGSRTGANVLTF
TRBV11-2	TRBJ1-4	NA	19	NA	TGTGCCAGCAGCCCCTCGACACGACTCAGGGGTGCAACTAATGAAAAACTGTTTTTT	CASSPSTRLRGATNEKLFF
TRBV5-6	TRBJ2-1	TRBD1	16	NA	TGTGCCAGCAGCACCGGGACAGGGGACTCATACAATGAGCAGTTCTTC	CASSTGTGDSYNEQFF
TRBV9	TRBJ2-1	TRBD2	14	NA	TGTGCCAGCAGCCCGACTAGCGGGAGGGTTGAGCAGTTCTTC	CASSPTSGRVEQFF
TRBV9	TRBJ1-2	TRBD1	14	NA	TGTGCCAGCAGCACGGGACAGGGGAACTATGGCTACACCTTC	CASSTGQGNYGYTF
TRBV2	TRBJ2-1	NA	14	NA	TGTGCCAGCAGGGGGGGCCCCTGGGATATTCCGGAGTTCTTC	CASRGGPWDIPEFF
TRBV28	TRBJ2-3	NA	16	NA	TGTGCCAGCAAATTGGGGGGACAAATCGAAACAGATACGCAGTATTTT	CASKLGGQIETDTQYF
TRBV7-3	TRBJ2-1	TRBD1	14	NA	TGTGCCAGCAGCACCTACAGGGGGGAGTCTGAGCAGTTCTTC	CASSTYRGESEQFF
TRBV29-1	TRBJ1-5	TRBD1	13	few	TGCAGCGTTGGCGGGACAGGGGATCAGCCCCAGCATTTT	CSVGGTGDQPQHF
TRBV4-3	TRBJ2-7	TRBD2	16	once	TGCGCCAGCAGCAGGGCGGCGGGAGTATCCTCCTACGAGCAGTACTTC	CASSRAAGVSSYEQYF
TRBV5-4	TRBJ2-2	NA	15	NA	TGTGCCAGCAGCTGGCATGCGGGGAACACCGGGGAGCTGTTTTTT	CASSWHAGNTGELFF
TRBV10-2	TRBJ2-3	NA	14	NA	TGCGCCAGCAGCATTACTAGTATCCTAGATACGCAGTATTTT	CASSITSILDTQYF
TRBV28	TRBJ1-5	NA	12	NA	TGTGCCAGCAGTAACGTGCCGCGGCCCCAGCATTTT	CASSNVPRPQHF
TRBV7-6	TRBJ2-1	NA	14	NA	TGTGCCAGCAGCTTAGCGACACATTACAATGAGCAGTTCTTC	CASSLATHYNEQFF
TRBV28	TRBJ2-3	TRBD2	17	once	TGTGCCAGCAGTTTAGGACTTCCGGGACTATCCACAGATACGCAGTATTTT	CASSLGLPGLSTDTQYF
TRBV5-1	TRBJ2-7	NA	12	NA	TGCGCCAGCAGCTCATTAGCAGGGGACCAGTACTTC	CASSSLAGDQYF
TRBV19	TRBJ1-2	NA	14	NA	TGTGCCAGTAGGAATTGGGGGCAGAACTATGGCTACACCTTC	CASRNWGQNYGYTF
TRBV25-1	TRBJ2-2	TRBD2	14	NA	TGTGCCAGCAGTGGACTAGCGGGAGTCGGGGAGCTGTTTTTT	CASSGLAGVGELFF
TRBV10-3	TRBJ1-5	TRBD1	16	NA	TGTGCCATCAGCTCTACGGACAGGGTGGGGGGACAGCCCCAGCATTTT	CAISSTDRVGGQPQHF
TRBV7-9	TRBJ1-1	TRBD1	15	NA	TGTGCCAGCAGCTTACCCACAGGGGCGCACACTGAAGCTTTCTTT	CASSLPTGAHTEAFF
TRBV29-1	TRBJ2-1	NA	14	NA	TGCAGCGTTCTAGGGCCGTCCCAATTAAATGAGCAGTTCTTC	CSVLGPSQLNEQFF
TRBV6-5	TRBJ1-3	NA	13	NA	TGTGCCAGCAGCCTAGGGCCCGGAAACACCATATATTTT	CASSLGPGNTIYF
TRBV2	TRBJ2-3	NA	12	NA	TGTGCCAGCAGTGGGACCCGGGATACGCAGTATTTT	CASSGTRDTQYF
TRBV5-4	TRBJ2-7	TRBD1	15	NA	TGTGCCAGCAGCCCACCGGGACAGAGCTCCTACGAGCAGTACTTC	CASSPPGQSSYEQYF
TRBV5-1	TRBJ2-7	NA	13	NA	TGCGCCAGCAGCTTTCCCACTCCCTACGAGCAGTACTTC	CASSFPTPYEQYF